This TCR beta chain is drawn from a study of blood T cell repertoires in COVID-19. Study-wide background: In each case, the material was cDNA or gDNA derived from T cells, B-cell-depleted T cells, or PBMCs.

Per the original data handling: Reference gene primer amplification gave estimated nucleated cell counts. Libraries were prepared by immunoSEQ multiplex PCR; TCRdb keeps only in-frame clonotypes and omits some of them. D and trimming come from the DNA, and the V and J calls and clone size come from that table. The sample shows some 500,000 clones, 88% of them seen only once. The CDR3 is 16 residues long. Germline V CDR1 and CDR2: MNHEY, SVGEGT. Trimming removed 2 bases from V and 10 bases from J; junction bases left unmatched: 13. The study drew participants aged about 18 to 95 years from some 25 US areas. Donors in Cohort 3 counted as recovered after two negative PCRs, clearance, or symptom resolution.

The J gene is TRBJ2-1, the V gene TRBV6-2 or TRBV6-3; 8 bases fit TRBD2. Sequenced: PBMCs or T cells enriched from blood (not recorded which). The TCR originated in a woman in her 40s who had recovered from COVID-19. CDR3 amino acids: CASSYKAGGLGGEQFF. Here the CDR3 DNA reads TGTGCCAGCAGTTACAAGGCGGGGGGCCTCGGAGGAGAGCAGTTCTTC.